This T cell receptor beta chain derives from a study of early stage breast cancer tumors. On the study more broadly: Invasive lobular carcinomas made up four of 12 ER+/PR+/HER2- tumors.

Whole-study findings and limits: Most shared enriched TCRB sequences were commonly generated ones. Functional markers like CD4, CD8 and FOXP3 were missed in bulk sequencing. Blood repertoires resembled normal breast more than tumor.

The table came from immunoSEQ multiplex PCR; TCRdb's copy has only in-frame clones and leaves some out. The sample holds about 28,000 clones; roughly 80% are singletons and the top ten take roughly 13%. Trimming cost V 6 bases and J 8 bases, with 8 bases left between them. The CDR3 is 11 residues long. Germline CDR1 is SNHLY and CDR2 is FYNNEI. Of note for this clone: Its target is unknown.

Specimen: blood. This clonotype was sampled from a person between 60 and 70 years old with breast cancer. The chain recombines TRBV2 with TRBJ1-3; weak D call: TRBD1 (5 bases). In DNA, the CDR3 is TGTGCCAGCAGCGGGGGACACACCATATATTTT. Translating it yields CASSGGHTIYF.